There are many counts of the clone carrying this T cell receptor (beta chain). Its antigen is not known. The study built unsorted libraries from 2 million PBMCs kept at -80 C. From 15-18 subjects, each sequencing run yielded over 180 million TCR-beta sequences. From the 5' RACE reads, TCRdb called clonotypes with MiXCR, one entry per CDR3 protein. The data hold 49,000 or so distinct CDR3 sequences, with roughly 17% observed a single time. V was cut by 8 bases and J by 6 bases, with 14 bases left in between. The CDR3 contains 14 residues. Germline V gene lookup returns CDR1 MDHEN and CDR2 SYDVKM. This specimen belongs to a study of neurological immune-mediated disorders. Study-wide points: In HTLV-1-associated myelopathy, TCR clonal expansion was greatest, whereas multiple sclerosis had the least, falling below healthy controls. TCR-beta repertoires seemed private in all groups, with no expanded CDR3 amino acid sequences shared.

The chain couples TRBV28 to TRBJ1-6, with D perhaps TRBD1 (5 bases). The TCR was taken from a man aged 55 to 70 in good health. The sequencing input was PBMCs. The CDR3 DNA sequence: TGTGCCAGCCGGGACTTCAGGGCTAATTCACCCCTCCACTTT. Its protein product is CASRDFRANSPLHF.